The rows below give T cell receptor beta chains drawn from one sample of a study of blood T cell repertoires in COVID-19. Assay used: immunoSEQ multiplex PCR; TCRdb lists only in-frame clones, some missing. The sample lists 360,000 or so clones; 80% to 85% were seen once. Sequenced sample: PBMCs or T cells enriched from blood (not recorded which). The origin of the receptors is a woman aged 50 to 65 who had recovered from COVID-19. The CDR3 runs from the conserved cysteine through the conserved F or W. The order of the fields is clone size, D gene, J gene, V gene, CDR3 protein, CDR3 DNA. A D gene is named only where the DNA matches it firmly. Only part of the rows carry a size: once, few, many, or a class if the clone is expanded.

abundance: few
d_gene: .
j_gene: TRBJ1-2
v_gene: TRBV2
CDR3aa: CASFVTSIYGYTF
CDR3nt: TGTGCCAGCTTTGTTACATCCATCTATGGCTACACCTTC

abundance: .
d_gene: TRBD1
j_gene: TRBJ1-2
v_gene: TRBV5-4
CDR3aa: CASSLAGQNYGYTF
CDR3nt: TGTGCCAGCAGCTTGGCGGGACAGAACTATGGCTACACCTTC

abundance: .
d_gene: TRBD2
j_gene: TRBJ2-7
v_gene: TRBV3-1/TRBV3-2
CDR3aa: CASSHRLAGGQEQYF
CDR3nt: TGTGCCAGCAGCCACAGACTAGCGGGAGGGCAAGAGCAGTACTTC

abundance: .
d_gene: .
j_gene: TRBJ2-3
v_gene: TRBV7-3
CDR3aa: CASSLTARPSTDTQYF
CDR3nt: TGTGCCAGCAGCTTAACGGCTAGACCTAGCACAGATACGCAGTATTTT

abundance: .
d_gene: .
j_gene: TRBJ2-3
v_gene: TRBV4-3
CDR3aa: CASSQQIGTDTQYF
CDR3nt: TGCGCCAGCAGCCAACAGATTGGCACAGATACGCAGTATTTT

abundance: .
d_gene: TRBD1
j_gene: TRBJ2-5
v_gene: TRBV5-1
CDR3aa: CASRKTGTAEETQYF
CDR3nt: TGCGCCAGCAGGAAGACGGGGACAGCTGAAGAGACCCAGTACTTC

abundance: .
d_gene: .
j_gene: TRBJ2-6
v_gene: TRBV5-8
CDR3aa: CASSLEGTGANVLTF
CDR3nt: TGTGCCAGCAGCTTGGAAGGGACAGGGGCCAACGTCCTGACTTTC

abundance: .
d_gene: TRBD1
j_gene: TRBJ1-2
v_gene: TRBV2
CDR3aa: CASTLGQGAGYGYTF
CDR3nt: TGTGCCAGCACCCTGGGGCAGGGGGCAGGGTATGGCTACACCTTC

abundance: .
d_gene: TRBD2
j_gene: TRBJ2-2
v_gene: TRBV25-1
CDR3aa: CASSEYGEGAGELFF
CDR3nt: TGTGCCAGCAGTGAATATGGGGAGGGTGCCGGGGAGCTGTTTTTT

abundance: .
d_gene: TRBD1
j_gene: TRBJ1-5
v_gene: TRBV19
CDR3aa: CASRVTGLGQPQHF
CDR3nt: TGTGCCAGTAGGGTGACAGGGCTCGGTCAGCCCCAGCATTTT

abundance: .
d_gene: .
j_gene: TRBJ2-5
v_gene: TRBV7-2
CDR3aa: CASSFKPGRETQYF
CDR3nt: TGTGCCAGCAGCTTCAAACCGGGGAGAGAGACCCAGTACTTC

abundance: .
d_gene: TRBD2
j_gene: TRBJ2-3
v_gene: TRBV5-1
CDR3aa: CASGLLAGGTDTQYF
CDR3nt: TGCGCCAGCGGCTTACTAGCGGGGGGCACAGATACGCAGTATTTT

abundance: .
d_gene: .
j_gene: TRBJ2-1
v_gene: TRBV6-1
CDR3aa: CASSEQGRYNEQFF
CDR3nt: TGTGCCAGCAGTGAACAGGGGCGCTACAATGAGCAGTTCTTC

abundance: .
d_gene: .
j_gene: TRBJ1-3
v_gene: TRBV7-2
CDR3aa: CASSLNGGALVKRGNTIYF
CDR3nt: TGTGCCAGCAGCTTAAATGGGGGGGCCCTAGTTAAAAGGGGAAACACCATATATTTT

abundance: few
d_gene: .
j_gene: TRBJ1-1
v_gene: TRBV19
CDR3aa: CASSIGRDIPEAFF
CDR3nt: TGTGCCAGTAGTATAGGTCGGGACATTCCTGAAGCTTTCTTT

abundance: .
d_gene: .
j_gene: TRBJ1-2
v_gene: TRBV5-1
CDR3aa: CASSSPAGANYGYTF
CDR3nt: TGCGCCAGCAGCTCCCCCGCGGGCGCTAACTATGGCTACACCTTC

abundance: .
d_gene: TRBD1
j_gene: TRBJ1-2
v_gene: TRBV19
CDR3aa: CASSLPLTGGGYTF
CDR3nt: TGTGCCAGTAGTTTACCCCTGACAGGGGGAGGCTACACCTTC

abundance: .
d_gene: .
j_gene: TRBJ2-5
v_gene: TRBV7-6
CDR3aa: CASSSPQARPFQETQYF
CDR3nt: TGTGCCAGCAGTTCCCCCCAGGCAAGACCCTTCCAAGAGACCCAGTACTTC

abundance: .
d_gene: .
j_gene: TRBJ2-2
v_gene: TRBV7-2
CDR3aa: CASSFGSPGELFF
CDR3nt: TGTGCCAGCAGCTTCGGGTCTCCCGGGGAGCTGTTTTTT

abundance: .
d_gene: .
j_gene: TRBJ2-7
v_gene: TRBV6-5
CDR3aa: CASSYSGRSYEQYF
CDR3nt: TGTGCCAGCAGTTACTCCGGCAGGTCCTACGAGCAGTACTTC

abundance: .
d_gene: TRBD1
j_gene: TRBJ1-2
v_gene: TRBV2
CDR3aa: CASSAGTGGLYGYTF
CDR3nt: TGTGCCAGCAGTGCCGGGACAGGGGGCCTCTATGGCTACACCTTC

abundance: .
d_gene: .
j_gene: TRBJ2-7
v_gene: TRBV29-1
CDR3aa: CSVELSPPEQYF
CDR3nt: TGCAGCGTTGAGTTATCCCCTCCCGAGCAGTACTTC

abundance: few
d_gene: .
j_gene: TRBJ2-7
v_gene: TRBV4-2
CDR3aa: CASSQDRLAGTYEQYF
CDR3nt: TGTGCCAGCAGCCAAGATCGCTTGGCGGGAACCTACGAGCAGTACTTC

abundance: .
d_gene: TRBD1
j_gene: TRBJ2-1
v_gene: TRBV10-1
CDR3aa: CASSPKTGTGDVLAGDYVNHEQFF
CDR3nt: TGCGCCAGCAGTCCCAAGACCGGGACAGGGGATGTGTTGGCGGGAGACTATGTTAACCATGAGCAGTTCTTC

abundance: .
d_gene: TRBD1
j_gene: TRBJ1-1
v_gene: TRBV28
CDR3aa: CASSGQGLLNTEAFF
CDR3nt: TGTGCCAGCAGCGGACAGGGACTGTTGAACACTGAAGCTTTCTTT

abundance: .
d_gene: TRBD2
j_gene: TRBJ2-1
v_gene: TRBV19
CDR3aa: CASSIEVLAGGGHNEQFF
CDR3nt: TGTGCCAGTAGTATAGAGGTCCTAGCGGGAGGTGGGCACAATGAGCAGTTCTTC

abundance: .
d_gene: .
j_gene: TRBJ1-5
v_gene: TRBV6-5
CDR3aa: CASSYSWEGNQPQHF
CDR3nt: TGTGCCAGCAGTTACTCTTGGGAGGGGAATCAGCCCCAGCATTTT

abundance: .
d_gene: TRBD1
j_gene: TRBJ1-4
v_gene: TRBV27
CDR3aa: CASSLTGAVDEKLFF
CDR3nt: TGTGCCAGCAGTCTTACAGGGGCAGTAGATGAAAAACTGTTTTTT

abundance: .
d_gene: .
j_gene: TRBJ2-5
v_gene: TRBV27
CDR3aa: CASSLNGRDWEETQYF
CDR3nt: TGTGCCAGCAGCCTCAACGGTCGGGACTGGGAAGAGACCCAGTACTTC

abundance: .
d_gene: .
j_gene: TRBJ2-7
v_gene: TRBV6-5
CDR3aa: CASSYSERPPFNEQYF
CDR3nt: TGTGCCAGCAGTTACTCTGAGAGGCCGCCTTTCAACGAGCAGTACTTC

abundance: .
d_gene: .
j_gene: TRBJ1-5
v_gene: TRBV18
CDR3aa: CASSRGNQPQHF
CDR3nt: TGTGCCAGCTCAAGGGGGAATCAGCCCCAGCATTTT

abundance: .
d_gene: .
j_gene: TRBJ2-1
v_gene: TRBV7-8
CDR3aa: CASSLEPRGEQFF
CDR3nt: TGTGCCAGCAGCTTAGAACCCCGCGGGGAGCAGTTCTTC

abundance: .
d_gene: TRBD1
j_gene: TRBJ2-7
v_gene: TRBV11-2
CDR3aa: CASTPGQLLYEQYF
CDR3nt: TGTGCCAGCACTCCGGGACAGCTGCTCTACGAGCAGTACTTC

abundance: .
d_gene: .
j_gene: TRBJ1-5
v_gene: TRBV7-8
CDR3aa: CASSSGGQSNQPQHF
CDR3nt: TGTGCCAGCAGCTCAGGAGGACAGAGCAATCAGCCCCAGCATTTT

abundance: .
d_gene: .
j_gene: TRBJ1-5
v_gene: TRBV7-2
CDR3aa: CASSLGGGGYQPQHF
CDR3nt: TGTGCCAGCAGCTTAGGGGGCGGGGGGTATCAGCCCCAGCATTTT

abundance: .
d_gene: .
j_gene: TRBJ1-2
v_gene: TRBV12-3/TRBV12-4
CDR3aa: CASATGANYGYTF
CDR3nt: TGTGCCAGCGCAACAGGAGCTAACTATGGCTACACCTTC

abundance: .
d_gene: .
j_gene: TRBJ2-5
v_gene: TRBV5-6
CDR3aa: CASSLAGGMETQYF
CDR3nt: TGTGCCAGCAGCTTGGCAGGCGGGATGGAGACCCAGTACTTC

abundance: .
d_gene: .
j_gene: TRBJ1-4
v_gene: TRBV5-5
CDR3aa: CASSEGATNEKLFF
CDR3nt: TGTGCCAGCAGCGAAGGGGCAACTAATGAAAAACTGTTTTTT

abundance: .
d_gene: TRBD2
j_gene: TRBJ2-7
v_gene: TRBV4-2
CDR3aa: CASSQEPTGGFYEQYF
CDR3nt: TGTGCCAGCAGCCAAGAACCCACGGGGGGGTTTTACGAGCAGTACTTC

abundance: .
d_gene: TRBD1
j_gene: TRBJ1-1
v_gene: TRBV4-2
CDR3aa: CASSLTGGSNTEAFF
CDR3nt: TGTGCCAGCAGCCTAACAGGGGGTTCCAACACTGAAGCTTTCTTT

abundance: .
d_gene: .
j_gene: TRBJ1-1
v_gene: TRBV5-5
CDR3aa: CASRHGRGTEAFF
CDR3nt: TGTGCCAGCAGGCATGGACGGGGCACTGAAGCTTTCTTT

abundance: .
d_gene: TRBD1
j_gene: TRBJ1-2
v_gene: TRBV19
CDR3aa: CASSMDRGRRYGYTF
CDR3nt: TGTGCCAGTAGTATGGACAGGGGGCGTCGGTATGGCTACACCTTC

abundance: .
d_gene: .
j_gene: TRBJ1-2
v_gene: TRBV5-6
CDR3aa: CASSLNTGATNYGYTF
CDR3nt: TGTGCCAGCAGCCTAAATACAGGCGCTACTAACTATGGCTACACCTTC

abundance: .
d_gene: .
j_gene: TRBJ2-7
v_gene: TRBV6-2/TRBV6-3
CDR3aa: CASSPLREQYF
CDR3nt: TGTGCCAGCAGCCCACTGCGGGAGCAGTACTTC

abundance: .
d_gene: TRBD1
j_gene: TRBJ2-1
v_gene: TRBV12-5
CDR3aa: CASGLGTGRHEQFF
CDR3nt: TGTGCTAGTGGTTTGGGGACAGGACGTCATGAGCAGTTCTTC

abundance: .
d_gene: .
j_gene: TRBJ2-7
v_gene: TRBV9
CDR3aa: CASSDGTRAYEQYF
CDR3nt: TGTGCCAGCAGCGACGGGACACGCGCCTACGAGCAGTACTTC

abundance: .
d_gene: TRBD2
j_gene: TRBJ2-1
v_gene: TRBV9
CDR3aa: CASTGGVGISYNEQFF
CDR3nt: TGTGCCAGCACCGGGGGGGTGGGCATCTCCTACAATGAGCAGTTCTTC

abundance: .
d_gene: TRBD1
j_gene: TRBJ2-1
v_gene: TRBV29-1
CDR3aa: CSGLDRAPYNEQFF
CDR3nt: TGCAGCGGTCTTGACAGGGCCCCCTACAATGAGCAGTTCTTC

abundance: many
d_gene: TRBD1
j_gene: TRBJ2-2
v_gene: TRBV10-3
CDR3aa: CAISGTGGITGELFF
CDR3nt: TGTGCCATCAGTGGGACAGGGGGCATCACCGGGGAGCTGTTTTTT